A selection of T cell receptor beta chains follows, all from one sample in a study of OX40 agonist ivuxolimab in advanced cancers. Using immunoSEQ multiplex PCR, the repertoire was profiled, and TCRdb retains in-frame clones only, with some absent. Here the sample spans about 58,000 clones, roughly nine tenths being singletons. Material: CD4+ or CD8+ T cells sorted from blood, obtained in a trial of the OX40 agonist ivuxolimab. The receptor set was obtained from an adult with an advanced solid tumor such as melanoma, head and neck, liver or kidney cancer. CDR3s leave out the opening cysteine and the closing phenylalanine or tryptophan.

j_gene | v_gene | CDR3aa
TRBJ1-2 | TRBV7-9 | ASSLGVAPNYGYT
TRBJ2-1 | TRBV5-5 | ASSYGGLAGSGNEQF
TRBJ2-3 | TRBV11-2 | ASSLSLAGDTQY
TRBJ2-3 | TRBV6-5 | ASSYVSSTDTQY
TRBJ1-2 | TRBV27 | ASSLSREPFDGYT
TRBJ2-7 | TRBV6-1 | ASSELGATFYEQY
TRBJ1-3 | TRBV9 | ASSVGVSSGNTIY
TRBJ2-3 | TRBV6-5 | ASSLSGRVADTQY
TRBJ1-5 | TRBV6-6 | ASNLLSQGMGMPQH
TRBJ1-2 | TRBV4-3 | ASSQDWSGRWGYT
TRBJ1-5 | TRBV19 | ASSSLRVDQPQH
TRBJ1-1 | TRBV5-1 | ASSLTGTNTEAF
TRBJ2-7 | TRBV27 | AGRGGTYEQY
TRBJ1-2 | TRBV5-1 | ASSLTGGTGYGYT
TRBJ1-1 | TRBV28 | ASIIRTGWATEAF
TRBJ1-2 | TRBV6-1 | ASGQGRGRGGYT
TRBJ2-7 | TRBV19 | ASSPTGGSGYEQY
TRBJ1-5 | TRBV6-1 | ASGGQGQPQH
TRBJ1-5 | TRBV30 | AWSLKINQPQH
TRBJ2-2 | TRBV28 | ATLPKPGREGPITGELF
TRBJ1-2 | TRBV25-1 | ASRAARDYLGYT
TRBJ1-1 | TRBV30 | AWTRGGNTEAF
TRBJ2-5 | TRBV11-2 | ASSTQLATETQY
TRBJ1-1 | TRBV28 | ASTPSGAYTEAF
TRBJ1-6 | TRBV5-8 | ASSPDRVASPLH
TRBJ1-1 | TRBV29-1 | SVSKAGGPTEAF
TRBJ2-2 | TRBV7-2 | ASSLDTPNTGELF
TRBJ1-1 | TRBV11-2 | ASSKLGGQGTEAF
TRBJ2-5 | TRBV28 | ASSPRDGQETQY
TRBJ1-2 | TRBV28 | ASSANLGYGYT
TRBJ2-2 | TRBV9 | ASSVGGAGELF
TRBJ1-6 | TRBV29-1 | SVRGSSYNSPLH
TRBJ1-6 | TRBV2 | ASSPQRGLSSPLH
TRBJ2-1 | TRBV7-3 | ASSLNGGSSYNEQF
TRBJ1-1 | TRBV18 | ASSLDRAVPEAF
TRBJ2-7 | TRBV6-1 | ASSEPGLAVNSYEQY
TRBJ1-2 | TRBV19 | ASSIVTGQKIYGYT
TRBJ2-7 | TRBV2 | ASSGTITYEQY
TRBJ1-1 | TRBV19 | ASSIWQMGNTEAF
TRBJ2-1 | TRBV5-4 | ASSLKLAGVGNEQF
TRBJ1-2 | TRBV7-9 | ASSSTPTEEYGYT
TRBJ1-1 | TRBV11-2 | ASSSFRDREV
TRBJ1-5 | TRBV7-6 | ASSLVAGGQPQH
TRBJ1-1 | TRBV6-1 | ASSEVRPPAL
TRBJ1-2 | TRBV6-1 | ASSETGGSPYGYT
TRBJ2-1 | TRBV28 | ASSKGTSGAEGQF
TRBJ1-4 | TRBV28 | ASSHGTANEKLF
TRBJ2-3 | TRBV6-5 | ASGRDRRDTQY
TRBJ2-1 | TRBV30 | AWSSPLHNEQF
TRBJ1-5 | TRBV28 | ASSPPEYGPQH
TRBJ2-1 | TRBV28 | ASSALMTGLHNEQF
TRBJ2-3 | TRBV29-1 | SVGWTGWTQY
TRBJ1-2 | TRBV4-3 | ASSQDLRRDYGYT
TRBJ1-4 | TRBV28 | ASSSHFGEKLF
TRBJ2-7 | TRBV5-6 | ASSFGLAPYEQY
TRBJ1-2 | TRBV6-5 | ASSYAKFLGYT
TRBJ2-3 | TRBV6-1 | ASSIQGDTQY
TRBJ2-1 | TRBV7-9 | ASTNPPPYEQF